Sequencing of this T cell receptor beta chain was carried out in a study of beta chain features in type 1 diabetes. Every bit of the isolated RNA underwent reverse transcription, so sequencing read expressed TCRB transcripts. TCRdb keeps only in-frame clones here, not all; method: immunoSEQ multiplex PCR. The repertoire holds 600,000 to 700,000 clones, with around 15% as singletons. Whole-study findings and limits: In every one of the four CD4+ subsets, TCRB CDR3s were moderately but significantly shorter in Type 1 diabetes patients. Any HLA effect on TCRB rearrangement was left unresolved by small sub-analyses.

With regard to this clone: Its antigen is unknown.

Sequenced input: naive CD4+ T cells from blood. The receptor was derived from a man younger than 35 with type 1 diabetes.

This chain's CDR3 is CASSLYQGRNQPQHF. CDR3 coding DNA: TGTGCCAGCAGTTTATACCAGGGACGGAATCAGCCCCAGCATTTT. The chain uses TRBV28 and TRBJ1-5, with D maybe TRBD1 (5 bases). Germline V gene lookup returns CDR1 MDHEN and CDR2 SYDVKM. V was shortened by 1 base and J by 4 bases, with 11 bases between the two germline ends. The CDR3 sequence is 15 residues long.